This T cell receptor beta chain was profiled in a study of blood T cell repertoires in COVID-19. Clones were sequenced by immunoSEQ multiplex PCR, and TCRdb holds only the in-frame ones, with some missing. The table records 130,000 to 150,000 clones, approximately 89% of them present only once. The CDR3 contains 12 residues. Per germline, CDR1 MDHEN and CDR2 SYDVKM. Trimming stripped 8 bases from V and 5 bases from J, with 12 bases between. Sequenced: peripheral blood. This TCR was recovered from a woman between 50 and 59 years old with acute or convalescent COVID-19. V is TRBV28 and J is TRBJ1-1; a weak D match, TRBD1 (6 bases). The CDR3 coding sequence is TGTGCCAGCGGAATCAGGGGAACTGAAGCTTTCTTT. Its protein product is CASGIRGTEAFF. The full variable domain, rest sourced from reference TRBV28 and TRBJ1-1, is DVKVTQSSRYLVKRTGEKVFLECVQDMDHENMFWYRQDPGLGLRLIYFSYDVKMKEKGDIPEGYSVSREKKERFSLILESASTNQTSMYLCASGIRGTEAFFGQGTRLTVV.